These 8 T cell receptor beta chains came from one sample sequenced in a study of CD8+CD57+ T cells in acquired aplastic anemia. Before being chosen for sequencing, patients had shown CD8+CD57+ cell expansion by flow cytometry. The TCR beta profiling, which covered VDJ combination and CDR3 sequence, was carried out using genomic DNA as the template. In TCRdb, the reads were re-called with MiXCR into one record per CDR3 protein. The sample has fewer than 250,000 distinct CDR3 sequences, around 45% seen once. The specimen was sorted CD4+, CD8+, or CD8+CD57+ T cells (not recorded which) from PBMCs. These receptors originate from a human donor with aplastic anemia.

The gene calls are TRBV7-8 and TRBJ2-7; 7 nucleotides line up with TRBD1. Trimming removed 1 base from V and 2 bases from J; junction bases left unmatched: 5. Germline V lookup: CDR1 SGHVS, CDR2 FQNEAQ. CDR3 length: 15 amino acids. CDR3 bases: TGTGCCAGCAGCTTAGGACAGGGTGGCACCTACGAGCAGTACTTC. Translation: CASSLGQGGTYEQYF. The full variable domain, with the rest looked up from reference TRBV7-8 and TRBJ2-7, is GAGVSQSPRYKVAKRGQDVALRCDPISGHVSLFWYQQALGQGPEFLTYFQNEAQLDKSGLPSDRFFAERPEGSVSTLKIQRTQQEDSAVYLCASSLGQGGTYEQYFGPGTRLTVT.

This chain uses TRBV19 with TRBJ2-7; tentatively, D is TRBD1 (6 bases). With 0 bases removed from V and 5 bases from J, the gap between germline ends came to 11 bases. CDR3 length equals 14 residues. In germline, CDR1 is LNHDA, CDR2 SQIVND (reference sequence). Written as DNA, the CDR3 is TGTGCCAGTAGTATAGAATACAGGGTCCACGAGCAGTACTTC. Protein product: CASSIEYRVHEQYF. Filled out from reference TRBV19 and TRBJ2-7, the complete variable domain reads DGGITQSPKYLFRKEGQNVTLSCEQNLNHDAMYWYRQDPGQGLRLIYYSQIVNDFQKGDIAEGYSVSREKKESFPLTVTSAQKNPTAFYLCASSIEYRVHEQYFGPGTRLTVT.

The V call is TRBV7-2, the J call TRBJ2-7; TRBD1 matches at 9 bases. This CDR3 contains 13 residues. Germline CDR1 SGHTA, CDR2 FQGNSA. Losses at the gene ends were 8 bases for V and 5 bases for J; bases not matched to a gene: 7. This CDR3 is CASGGTGTHEQYF. Written as DNA, the CDR3 is TGTGCCAGCGGGGGGACAGGGACCCACGAGCAGTACTTC.

Here the CDR3 DNA reads TGTGCCAGCAATGAAGCGGGGAGCGGGAGTGGGTACGAGCAGTACGTC. It translates to CASNEAGSGSGYEQYV. The chain employs TRBV2 and TRBJ2-7, with 8 bases lining up with TRBD2. The germline V gene encodes CDR1 SNHLY and CDR2 FYNNEI. The CDR3 is made up of 16 amino acids.

This clonotype was picked up many times. V and J are TRBV20-1 and TRBJ1-1; perhaps TRBD1 as D (5 bases). V lost 0 bases and J 0 bases, leaving 8 bases between the germline ends. From germline, CDR1 is DFQATT and CDR2 SNEGSKA (reference sequence). CDR3 length: 14 residues. This CDR3 reads CSARDSGLNTEAFF. In DNA form, the CDR3 reads TGCAGTGCTAGAGATTCGGGGCTGAACACTGAAGCTTTCTTT.

The V gene is TRBV2, the J gene TRBJ1-6, with TRBD1 matching 8 bases. The CDR3 sequence is 16 residues long. The V and J ends lost 5 bases and 9 bases, in that order; junction bases with no gene match: 12. Germline V gene sequence: CDR1 SNHLY, CDR2 FYNNEI. CDR3 residues: CASSKMPGQEVSPLHF. CDR3 bases: TGTGCCAGCAGTAAAATGCCGGGACAGGAGGTTTCACCCCTCCACTTT. The whole variable domain, remainder taken from reference TRBV2 and TRBJ1-6, is EPEVTQTPSHQVTQMGQEVILRCVPISNHLYFYWYRQILGQKVEFLVSFYNNEISEKSEIFDDQFSVERPDGSNFTLKIRSTKLEDSAMYFCASSKMPGQEVSPLHFGNGTRLTVT.

This clonotype was recorded many times. This chain uses TRBV19 with TRBJ1-5, with D unresolved. The ends were cut back, 7 bases at V and 5 bases at J, with 12 bases in the middle. Per germline, CDR1 LNHDA and CDR2 SQIVND (reference sequence). The CDR3 consists of 13 residues. CDR3 residues: CASTPRTDQPQHF. Written as DNA, the CDR3 is TGTGCCAGTACCCCGAGGACGGATCAGCCCCAGCATTTT. Full variable domain (outside the CDR3, taken from reference TRBV19 and TRBJ1-5): DGGITQSPKYLFRKEGQNVTLSCEQNLNHDAMYWYRQDPGQGLRLIYYSQIVNDFQKGDIAEGYSVSREKKESFPLTVTSAQKNPTAFYLCASTPRTDQPQHFGDGTRLSIL.

The chain joins TRBV5-1 to TRBJ2-5; 7 bases fit TRBD1. Germline V gene sequence: CDR1 SGHRS, CDR2 YFSETQ. Trimming took 4 bases from V and 3 from J; bases not matched to a gene: 3. The length of the CDR3 is 13 residues. This chain's CDR3 is CASSQDREETQYF. For the CDR3, the DNA is TGCGCCAGCAGCCAAGACAGGGAAGAGACCCAGTACTTC.